This T cell receptor (beta chain) originates from a study of CD8 T cells in ankylosing spondylitis. Library preparation for TCR beta used quantitative 5'-RACE with molecular barcodes. TCRdb called the 5' RACE reads again in MiXCR, with one record for every CDR3 protein. This sample carries approximately 180,000 distinct CDR3 sequences, 15% to 20% of them seen once, and the ten largest clones take approximately 4.3%. Overall study results and limits: Disease-linked clones reportedly showed significant enrichment in matched ankylosing spondylitis synovial fluid.

This clonotype was counted at least ten times. The antigen is not known. V shed 4 bases and J shed 3 bases, with 7 bases lying between them. The length of the CDR3 is 12 residues. The V and J genes are TRBV12-3 or TRBV12-4 and TRBJ2-7; no reliable D call. Sequencing used blood, either unsorted or a sorted T cell fraction (not recorded which). The clonotype comes from a male donor between 10 and 30 years old with ankylosing spondylitis or in good health (not recorded which). CDR3 DNA: TGTGCCAGCAGTTATGGTAACTACGAGCAGTACTTC. Its protein is CASSYGNYEQYF.